These 12 T cell receptor beta chains were all obtained from the same sample, sequenced in a study of PD-L1 blockade in urothelial cancer. TCRdb keeps only in-frame clones here, not all; method: immunoSEQ multiplex PCR. In the table there are some 84,000 clones, 82% of which are singletons. The material sequenced was PBMCs, taken around atezolizumab (anti-PD-L1) treatment. The receptor set was obtained from a man between 65 and 85 years old with urothelial cancer.

The chain couples TRBV10-2 to TRBJ1-2; D is undetermined. Germline loops: CDR1 WSHSY, CDR2 SAAADI. The CDR3 is 13 residues long. V was trimmed by 3 bases and J by 2 bases, leaving 7 bases between them. Written as DNA, the CDR3 is TGCGCCAGCAGTGACAACAGCAACTATGGCTACACCTTC. It is translated as CASSDNSNYGYTF.

This chain links TRBV7-2 with TRBJ2-7; TRBD1 matches at 9 bases. V shed 4 bases and J 2 bases; nucleotides not matched to a gene: 6. The length of the CDR3 is 15 residues. CDR1 and CDR2 (germline): SGHTA, FQGNSA. The DNA of the CDR3 is TGTGCCAGCAGCTCGGCCGGGACAGGGCCCTACGAGCAGTACTTC. Translated: CASSSAGTGPYEQYF.

This clone was seen once. V usage is TRBV2 and J usage is TRBJ2-1; 11 positions match TRBD2. V dropped 9 bases and J dropped 3; count of bases not matched to a gene: 1. CDR1 and CDR2 from the germline V gene are SNHLY and FYNNEI. The CDR3 loop spans 13 amino acids. This CDR3 reads CASSGGVYNEQFF. In nucleotides, the CDR3 is TGTGCCAGTAGCGGGGGGGTCTACAATGAGCAGTTCTTC.

This sequence joins TRBV4-3 and TRBJ1-1; TRBD1 is a possible D gene (5 bases). The length of the CDR3 is 15 residues. Germline CDR1 is LGHNA and CDR2 is YSLEER. With 1 base removed from V and 0 bases from J, the gap between germline ends came to 9 bases. CDR3 bases: TGCGCCAGCAGCCAAGCGACAGTGCTGAACACTGAAGCTTTCTTT. This gives the protein CASSQATVLNTEAFF.

This clone was seen a few times. The chain uses TRBV25-1 and TRBJ2-1; 7 nucleotides agree with TRBD1. The CDR3 sequence is 15 residues long. V trimming: 2 bases; J trimming: 4 bases; junction bases outside the gene matches: 5. Germline CDR1 reads MGHDK; CDR2 reads SYGVNS. The CDR3 nucleotides are TGTGCCAGCAGTGAAGCCGGGACAGAATACAATGAGCAGTTCTTC. The encoded protein is CASSEAGTEYNEQFF. The full variable domain, completed using reference TRBV25-1 and TRBJ2-1, is EADIYQTPRYLVIGTGKKITLECSQTMGHDKMYWYQQDPGMELHLIHYSYGVNSTEKGDLSSESTVSRIRTEHFPLTLESARPSHTSQYLCASSEAGTEYNEQFFGPGTRLTVL.

This clone appeared a few times. The V and J genes are TRBV5-6 and TRBJ2-7; TRBD1 might be the D (6 bases). The CDR3 has 13 residues. Trimming took 5 bases from V and 4 from J, leaving 13 bases between them. Looked up from germline, CDR1 is SGHDT and CDR2 is YYEEEE. In nucleotides, the CDR3 is TGTGCCAGCAGTCCTACAGGGAGATACGAGCAGTACTTC. Translated: CASSPTGRYEQYF.

This clone was detected only a few times. In nucleotides, the CDR3 is TGCAGCGTTGAGCTGCGGGATATGGATACTGAAGCTTTCTTT. Encoded protein: CSVELRDMDTEAFF. The rearrangement links TRBV29-1 to TRBJ1-1; D is ambiguous. Germline CDR1 SQVTM, CDR2 ANQGSEA. CDR3 length: 14 amino acids. V lost 3 bases and J 5 bases, leaving 16 bases between the germline ends.

Notes on this clone: One end of the junction is discordant with germline, which a read error may explain. Other DNA variants within this sample encode the same CDR3. The chain joins TRBV11-2 to TRBJ2-7; tentative D call: TRBD2 (6 bases). This CDR3 spans 15 amino acids. From germline, CDR1 is SGHAT and CDR2 FQNNGV. CDR3 bases: TGTGCCAGCAGCCCTTTACGGGCGACCGGGAGCGAGCAATACTTC. As protein: CASSPLRATGSEQYF. The complete variable domain, with remaining parts taken from reference TRBV11-2 and TRBJ2-7, reads EAGVAQSPRYKIIEKRQSVAFWCNPISGHATLYWYQQILGQGPKLLIQFQNNGVVDDSQLPKDRFSAERLKGVDSTLKIQPAKLEDSAVYLCASSPLRATGSEQYFGPGTRLTVT.

The rearrangement joins TRBV6-1 to TRBJ1-2, with D unresolved. This CDR3 comprises 12 residues. CDR1 MNHNS and CDR2 SASEGT come from the germline V gene. V lost 5 bases, J lost 8 bases, and 12 bases lay in between. The CDR3 here is CASSSTLRGYTF. CDR3 bases: TGTGCCAGCAGTTCTACCTTACGGGGCTACACCTTC.

This rearrangement joins TRBV5-6 to TRBJ1-5, with D possibly being TRBD1 (5 bases). V was pared by 3 bases and J by 6 bases, with 19 bases between. The CDR3 has 16 amino acids. The V gene's germline CDR1 is SGHDT and CDR2 YYEEEE. The CDR3: CASSSSRTVGGQPQHF. DNA of the CDR3: TGTGCCAGCAGCTCCAGTCGGACGGTCGGGGGTCAGCCCCAGCATTTT.

This chain joins TRBV19 and TRBJ2-3; no firm D call. V gave up 6 bases and J gave up 0 bases, with 28 bases separating them. This CDR3 is built from 20 residues. CDR1 is LNHDA and CDR2 is SQIVND in the germline V gene (reference sequence). The CDR3 DNA sequence: TGTGCCAGTAGGCCTGTGCACCAAATCAATCTATCCTCAAGCACAGATACGCAGTATTTT. Residues: CASRPVHQINLSSSTDTQYF.

At least ten counts were recorded for this clone. This chain links TRBV30 with TRBJ1-4, with a weak D call TRBD1 (5 bases). With 2 bases removed from V and 5 bases from J, the gap between germline ends came to 18 bases. The CDR3 is 16 residues long. Germline CDR1 reads GTSNPN; CDR2 reads SVGIG (reference sequence). Here the CDR3 reads CAWSLHRQGGNEKLFF. CDR3 coding DNA: TGTGCCTGGAGTCTCCACCGTCAGGGAGGGAATGAAAAACTGTTTTTT.